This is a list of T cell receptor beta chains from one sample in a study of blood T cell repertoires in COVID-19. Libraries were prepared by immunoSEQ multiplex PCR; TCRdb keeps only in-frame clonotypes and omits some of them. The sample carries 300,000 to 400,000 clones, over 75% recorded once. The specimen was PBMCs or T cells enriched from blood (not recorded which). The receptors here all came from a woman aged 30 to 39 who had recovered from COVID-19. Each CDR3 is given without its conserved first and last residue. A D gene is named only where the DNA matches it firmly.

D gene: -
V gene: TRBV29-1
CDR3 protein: SVDRAGNEQF

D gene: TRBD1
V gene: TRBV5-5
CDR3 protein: ASSRTGEETEAF

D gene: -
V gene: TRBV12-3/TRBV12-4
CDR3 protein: ASSFRENTIY

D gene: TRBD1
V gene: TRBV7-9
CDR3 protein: ASNQGAAETQY

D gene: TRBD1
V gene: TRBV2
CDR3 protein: ASSPGGLNTEAF

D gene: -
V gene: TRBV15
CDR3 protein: ATSRAGAAGYGYT

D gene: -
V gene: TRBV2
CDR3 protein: ASSGQVDGYT

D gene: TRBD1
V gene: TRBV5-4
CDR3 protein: ASSLAGGQQPQH

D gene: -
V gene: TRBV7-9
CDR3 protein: ASSPDGKGDTQY

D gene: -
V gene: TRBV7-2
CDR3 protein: ASSGTPYGYT

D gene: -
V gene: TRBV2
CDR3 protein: ATLDRGYT

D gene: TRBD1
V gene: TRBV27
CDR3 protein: ASSPGQGGEKLF

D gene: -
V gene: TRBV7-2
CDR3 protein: ASSFGSRSPRQPQH

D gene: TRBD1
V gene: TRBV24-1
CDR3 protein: ATSDTPGQGHHNEQF

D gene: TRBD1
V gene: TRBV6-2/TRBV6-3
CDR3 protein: ASSWGLIDRESNSPLH

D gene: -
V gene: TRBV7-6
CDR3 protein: ASSPTDNQETQY

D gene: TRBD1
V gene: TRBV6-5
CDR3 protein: ASSQQGAHTEAF

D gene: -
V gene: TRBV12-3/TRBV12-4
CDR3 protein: ASSGANTEAF

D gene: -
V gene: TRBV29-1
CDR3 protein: SVEGQGRSTEAF

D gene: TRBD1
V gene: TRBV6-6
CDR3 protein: ASSDNRGAHGYT

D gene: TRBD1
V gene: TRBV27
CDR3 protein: ASSLGSGGFYGYT

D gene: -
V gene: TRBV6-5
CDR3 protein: AISTEMNTEAF

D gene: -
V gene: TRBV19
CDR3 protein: ASSIAGMINEKLF

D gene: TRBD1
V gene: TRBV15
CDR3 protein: ATSRDRGTARAGANVLT

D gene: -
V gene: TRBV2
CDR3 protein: ASSAGVNTEAF

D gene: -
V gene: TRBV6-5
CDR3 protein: ASSYSGGGTDTQY

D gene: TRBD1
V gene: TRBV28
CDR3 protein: ASRRTGGSYGYT

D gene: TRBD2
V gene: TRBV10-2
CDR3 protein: ASSDYVAGGRTGELF

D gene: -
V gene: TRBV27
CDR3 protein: ASSLLSGANVLT

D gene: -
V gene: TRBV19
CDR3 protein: ASSILVGATGEQF

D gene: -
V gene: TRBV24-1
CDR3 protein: ATSEFSNTGELF

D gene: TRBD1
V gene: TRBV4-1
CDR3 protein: ASSHRQGFTDTQY

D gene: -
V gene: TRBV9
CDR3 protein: ASSTRDTSYEQY

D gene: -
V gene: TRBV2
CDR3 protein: ASSEDRAGYEQY

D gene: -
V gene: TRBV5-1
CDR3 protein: ASSLAAGGEETQY